Following are 9 T cell receptor beta chains from one sample sequenced in a study of cytomegalovirus exposure and HLA in healthy donors (dated by TCRdb to 2016 to 2017). The protocol used for the library was the immunoSEQ multiplex PCR assay. For the multiplex PCR, a mixture combining 60 forward primers for TCR Vbeta segments and 13 reverse primers for TCR Jbeta segments was used. The source is immuneACCESS, and TCRdb retained only in-frame sequences with V and J called. Part of the clones is not carried over; for the studies checked, unresolved V genes explain less than half of this, and the remainder is unexplained. Counted in this sample were about 130,000 clones; about 78% of them appeared once. The ten largest clones add up to approximately 1.5% of the sample. Sequenced input: PBMCs. The receptors come from a female donor in good health and CMV-seronegative.

In this sample, this clone turned up a few times. This CDR3 reads CASSRFSNTEAFF. The CDR3 DNA sequence: TGTGCCAGCAGCCGGTTCTCGAACACTGAAGCTTTCTTT. V is TRBV25-1 and J is TRBJ1-1; D call uncertain. The CDR3 length is 13 residues. The germline CDR1 and CDR2 sequences are MGHDK and SYGVNS. V lost 6 bases, J lost 1 base, and 9 bases lay in between.

DNA for the CDR3: TGTGCCATCGGCGGGGGCTTGAACTATGGCTACACCTTC. It translates to CAIGGGLNYGYTF. This chain connects TRBV28 to TRBJ1-2; a weak D match, TRBD1 (6 bases). Germline values: CDR1 MDHEN, CDR2 SYDVKM. V lost 10 bases and J lost 2, with 14 bases in between. The CDR3 loop spans 13 amino acids.

The chain carries TRBV15 and TRBJ2-1; 12 bases are shared with TRBD1. Germline V gives CDR1 LNHNV, CDR2 YYDKDF (reference sequence). The CDR3 consists of 14 residues. J was trimmed by 7 bases and V by 5 bases; bases with no gene match: 3. CDR3 in amino acids: CATSGDRGPNEQFF. CDR3 in DNA: TGTGCCACCAGCGGGGACAGGGGGCCGAATGAGCAGTTCTTC.

J is TRBJ2-1 and V is TRBV29-1; D unclear. Looked up from germline, CDR1 is SQVTM and CDR2 is ANQGSEA. Trimming took off 1 base at V and 2 bases at J, with 6 bases between the two ends. The CDR3 totals 13 residues. The CDR3 DNA reads as TGCAGCGTTGAAGGCGAGACCTACAATGAGCAGTTCTTC. Encoded protein: CSVEGETYNEQFF.

This rearrangement joins TRBV30 to TRBJ2-3, with 8 bases identical to TRBD1. The length of the CDR3 is 15 residues. V lost 6 bases, J lost 4 bases, and 12 bases stayed unmatched. Germline loops: CDR1 GTSNPN, CDR2 SVGIG (reference sequence). This CDR3 reads CACGSQGGAADTQYF. CDR3 DNA sequence: TGTGCCTGCGGCTCACAGGGGGGAGCGGCAGATACGCAGTATTTT.

The chain employs TRBV6-6 and TRBJ1-5; the D is unclear. The V end lost 5 bases, the J end lost 1 base, and 6 bases lay between the germline ends. This CDR3 is 13 amino acids long. Germline CDR1 reads MNHNY; CDR2 reads SVGAGI (reference sequence). CDR3 amino acids: CASSVRSNQPQHF. The CDR3 DNA follows: TGTGCCAGCAGTGTACGGAGCAATCAGCCCCAGCATTTT.

This clone appeared once. The chain couples TRBV28 to TRBJ1-1, with 12 bases that match TRBD1. This CDR3 spans 19 amino acids. The V segment lost 4 bases and the J segment 4 bases; nucleotides outside the gene matches: 16. CDR1 and CDR2 (germline): MDHEN, SYDVKM. The CDR3: CASSSYYSGTGGEFTEAFF. CDR3 sequence (DNA): TGTGCCAGCAGTTCTTACTACTCCGGGACAGGGGGCGAATTCACTGAAGCTTTCTTT. The complete variable domain, with remaining parts taken from reference TRBV28 and TRBJ1-1, reads DVKVTQSSRYLVKRTGEKVFLECVQDMDHENMFWYRQDPGLGLRLIYFSYDVKMKEKGDIPEGYSVSREKKERFSLILESASTNQTSMYLCASSSYYSGTGGEFTEAFFGQGTRLTVV.

The rearrangement uses TRBV5-1 and TRBJ2-1; 9 nucleotides align to TRBD1. Germline assignment: CDR1 SGHRS and CDR2 YFSETQ. With 4 bases clipped from V and 8 bases from J, the junction kept 19 bases outside the gene matches. The CDR3 consists of 18 residues. CDR3 loop: CASSTRDRAVSAGDEQFF. The CDR3 coding sequence is TGCGCCAGCAGCACCCGGGACAGGGCGGTCTCTGCCGGCGATGAGCAGTTCTTC. The whole variable domain, remainder taken from reference TRBV5-1 and TRBJ2-1, is KAGVTQTPRYLIKTRGQQVTLSCSPISGHRSVSWYQQTPGQGLQFLFEYFSETQRNKGNFPGRFSGRQFSNSRSEMNVSTLELGDSALYLCASSTRDRAVSAGDEQFFGPGTRLTVL.

The CDR3, as DNA: TGTGCCAGCAGCAAAGTTCAGGTCAATCAGCCCCAGCATTTT. This gives the protein CASSKVQVNQPQHF. The rearrangement joins TRBV21-1 to TRBJ1-5; the table's D gene call, TRBD1, was not cross checked with the DNA. TRBV21-1 is flagged as a pseudogene. CDR3 length: 14 residues.